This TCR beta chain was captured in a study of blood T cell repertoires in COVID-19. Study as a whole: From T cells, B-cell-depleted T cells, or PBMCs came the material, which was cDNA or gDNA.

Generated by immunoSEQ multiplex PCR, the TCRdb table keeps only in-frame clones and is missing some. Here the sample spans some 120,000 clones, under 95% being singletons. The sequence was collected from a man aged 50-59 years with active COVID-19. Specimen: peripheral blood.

CDR3 DNA sequence: TGTGCCAGCAGCCGTACAGGGCCCCAAGCCGGGGAGCTGTTTTTT. This translates into CASSRTGPQAGELFF. The rearrangement links TRBV14 to TRBJ2-2, with D possibly being TRBD1 (6 bases). In germline, CDR1 is SGHDN, CDR2 FVKESK. V was clipped by 4 bases and J by 6 bases, with 15 bases between them. The CDR3 runs to 15 residues. Full variable domain (outside the CDR3, taken from reference TRBV14 and TRBJ2-2): EAGVTQFPSHSVIEKGQTVTLRCDPISGHDNLYWYRRVMGKEIKFLLHFVKESKQDESGMPNNRFLAERTGGTYSTLKVQPAELEDSGVYFCASSRTGPQAGELFFGEGSRLTVL.